This record concerns one T cell receptor beta chain sequence. These data originate in a study of blood T cell repertoires in COVID-19. TCRdb's copy holds only in-frame clones and misses some; the assay was immunoSEQ multiplex PCR. The sample includes around 340,000 clones, roughly 86% of them seen just once. The sequence came from a woman in her thirties who had been exposed to COVID-19. Sequencing input: PBMCs or T cells enriched from blood (not recorded which).

CDR3 sequence: CASSFDRAGEQYF. As DNA, the CDR3 is TGTGCCAGCAGCTTCGACAGGGCGGGGGAGCAGTACTTC. The chain employs TRBV12-3 or TRBV12-4 and TRBJ2-7; maybe TRBD1 (7 bases). The CDR3 has 13 residues. V shed 6 bases and J shed 7 bases, with 16 bases lying between them.